This T cell receptor beta chain was recovered during a study of T cell responses to AZD1222 COVID-19 vaccine. Profiled with immunoSEQ multiplex PCR; TCRdb holds only in-frame clones, not every one. Of roughly 150,000 clones in the sample, about 92% were seen once. CDR1 is SEHNR and CDR2 is FQNEAQ in the germline V gene (reference sequence). There are 15 residues in the CDR3. Trimming removed 5 bases from V and 8 bases from J; junction bases left unmatched: 9. The chain is built from TRBV7-9 and TRBJ2-4; 10 nucleotides line up with TRBD1. The TCR originated in an adult who received the AZD1222 COVID-19 vaccine. The material sequenced was peripheral blood, taken 28 days after the second AZD1222 dose. CDR3: CASSKGTGVWDIQYF. The CDR3 region has the DNA TGTGCCAGCAGCAAAGGGACAGGGGTGTGGGACATTCAGTACTTC.